Below are 17 T cell receptor beta chains sequenced from a single sample in a study of shared clonotypes between healthy human individuals. The protocol was immunoSEQ multiplex PCR, while the TCRdb copy is restricted to in-frame clones and leaves out a portion. Of some 2,000,000 clones detected, 95% appear once; the ten largest clones hold 0.13%. The sample was naive CD4+ T cells sorted from blood. Sample subset: CD45RA+ positively selected. The receptors here all came from a man aged 18 to 29 in good health.

On this clone itself: At the DNA level, this CDR3 is encoded by other sequences in the same sample as well. The rearrangement joins TRBV28 to TRBJ2-3; perhaps TRBD1 as D (6 bases). Germline V gene data show CDR1 as MDHEN and CDR2 as SYDVKM. This CDR3 is 15 amino acids long. V gave up 2 bases and J gave up 3 bases, with 12 bases separating them. The DNA for the CDR3 is TGTGCCAGCAGTTTAGGGGGCCTAGGGACAGATACGCAGTATTTT. Protein sequence: CASSLGGLGTDTQYF.

In the case of this clone: Other DNA sequences of this sample code for an identical CDR3. The chain links TRBV7-2 to TRBJ2-7; unclear D gene. Per germline, CDR1 SGHTA and CDR2 FQGNSA. V lost 0 bases and J 4 bases, leaving 13 bases between the germline ends. This CDR3 is 15 amino acids long. The CDR3 region is CASSLAPGGSYEQYF. The CDR3 DNA is TGTGCCAGCAGCTTAGCCCCAGGTGGTTCTTACGAGCAGTACTTC.

The CDR3 bases are TGTGCCAGCAGCGTAGGAGGGACTAGCGGGAGTGGGGACTACGAGCAGTACTTC. Amino acids: CASSVGGTSGSGDYEQYF. The chain uses TRBV9 and TRBJ2-7, with 14 bases identical to TRBD2. There are 18 residues in the CDR3. CDR1 and CDR2 from the germline V gene are SGDLS and YYNGEE. V lost 0 bases and J lost 3; bases outside the gene matches: 8.

This clone was observed a single time. The genes are TRBV6-5 and TRBJ2-4; 9 bases fit TRBD2. This CDR3 is 13 amino acids long. V trimming: 5 bases; J trimming: 6 bases; junction bases outside the gene matches: 2. The V gene's germline CDR1 is MNHEY and CDR2 SVGAGI. CDR3 amino acids: CASSLTSGNIQYF. The CDR3 nucleotides are TGTGCCAGCAGTCTGACTAGCGGAAACATTCAGTACTTC.

V is TRBV2 and J is TRBJ2-2; TRBD2 is a possible D gene (6 bases). This CDR3 spans 16 amino acids. CDR1 is SNHLY, CDR2 FYNNEI, per germline. V lost 5 bases and J 4 bases, leaving 17 bases between the germline ends. CDR3 residues: CASSSVAVAGTGELFF. Here the CDR3 DNA reads TGTGCCAGCAGTTCAGTAGCGGTCGCGGGCACCGGGGAGCTGTTTTTT.

This chain uses TRBV7-2 with TRBJ2-2; D perhaps matches TRBD1 (6 bases). Trimming removed 0 bases from V and 5 bases from J, with 10 bases in between. Germline V lookup: CDR1 SGHTA, CDR2 FQGNSA. The CDR3 is 15 residues long. In nucleotides, the CDR3 is TGTGCCAGCAGCTTAGCAGGGGGAGTTACCGGGGAGCTGTTTTTT. Translating it yields CASSLAGGVTGELFF.

The rearrangement links TRBV20-1 to TRBJ2-1; D unresolved. CDR1 is DFQATT and CDR2 is SNEGSKA in the germline V gene (reference sequence). The CDR3 sequence is 11 residues long. The V end was cut by 0 bases, the J end by 10 bases, with 7 bases between. The CDR3 is CSARDNLEQFF. The CDR3 region has the DNA TGCAGTGCTAGAGATAACTTGGAGCAGTTCTTC.

In DNA, the CDR3 is TGCAGCGTTGACAGCATAGGGGCCGGGGAGACCCAGTACTTC. The encoded protein is CSVDSIGAGETQYF. V and J are TRBV29-1 and TRBJ2-5; D is possibly TRBD1 (5 bases). The CDR3 loop spans 14 amino acids. Deletions cut 3 bases from V and 5 bases from J, with 16 bases between. The germline V gene has CDR1 SQVTM and CDR2 ANQGSEA.

V usage is TRBV15 and J usage is TRBJ1-1; weak D call: TRBD1 (5 bases). CDR3 length: 14 amino acids. Germline V gene sequence: CDR1 LNHNV, CDR2 YYDKDF (reference sequence). The ends were cut back, 0 bases at V and 6 bases at J, with 11 bases in the middle. The chain's CDR3 is CATSRDRQSPEAFF. As DNA, the CDR3 is TGTGCCACCAGCAGAGATCGACAGTCACCTGAAGCTTTCTTT. Full variable domain (missing parts from reference TRBV15 and TRBJ1-1): DAMVIQNPRYQVTQFGKPVTLSCSQTLNHNVMYWYQQKSSQAPKLLFHYYDKDFNNEADTPDNFQSRRPNTSFCFLDIRSPGLGDTAMYLCATSRDRQSPEAFFGQGTRLTVV.

The gene calls are TRBV6-1 and TRBJ1-1; tentatively, D is TRBD1 (6 bases). Germline V gene sequence: CDR1 MNHNS, CDR2 SASEGT. CDR3 length: 11 residues. Trimming stripped 6 bases from V and 6 bases from J, with 8 bases between. The CDR3 nucleotides are TGTGCCAGCAGGGAGGGGGCTGAAGCTTTCTTT. This gives the protein CASREGAEAFF.

This clone has just a few counts. The rearrangement joins TRBV11-2 to TRBJ2-3; no reliable D call. Germline assignment: CDR1 SGHAT and CDR2 FQNNGV. Trimming pared 0 bases from V and 2 bases from J, leaving 3 bases between. The CDR3 is made up of 13 amino acids. CDR3 sequence (DNA): TGTGCCAGCAGCTTAGATCCCACAGATACGCAGTATTTT. The encoded protein is CASSLDPTDTQYF.

The rearrangement joins TRBV5-6 to TRBJ1-6, with D uncertain. V was cut by 5 bases and J by 14 bases, with 11 bases left in between. The CDR3 has 11 amino acids. Looked up from germline, CDR1 is SGHDT and CDR2 is YYEEEE. CDR3 region: CASSRETSLHF. CDR3 nucleotides: TGTGCCAGCAGTCGTGAAACATCCCTCCACTTT.

The V and J genes are TRBV19 and TRBJ2-1, with 10 bases fitting TRBD2. Germline trimming cut 4 bases from V and 4 bases from J; bases unmatched to any gene: 1. The CDR3 runs to 14 residues. Germline V gene lookup returns CDR1 LNHDA and CDR2 SQIVND (reference sequence). CDR3 in amino acids: CASSTSGRYNEQFF. CDR3 coding DNA: TGTGCCAGTAGTACTAGCGGGAGATACAATGAGCAGTTCTTC.

This chain joins TRBV27 and TRBJ1-6, with D maybe TRBD1 (5 bases). V dropped 1 base and J dropped 6 bases, with 16 bases sitting between them. This CDR3 has 17 amino acids. Germline V CDR1 and CDR2: MNHEY, SMNVEV (reference sequence). CDR3: CASSLFAGTGPNSPLHF. CDR3 nucleotides: TGTGCCAGCAGTTTATTCGCCGGGACGGGGCCTAATTCACCCCTCCACTTT.

This rearrangement joins TRBV4-2 to TRBJ2-1, with 12 bases aligning to TRBD2. J gave up 4 bases and V 3 bases, and 4 bases lay outside the gene matches. Germline V CDR1 and CDR2: LGHNA, YNFKEQ. The CDR3 covers 16 residues. Here the CDR3 reads CASSQRLAGGYNEQFF. The CDR3 nucleotides are TGTGCCAGCAGCCAGAGGCTAGCGGGAGGGTACAATGAGCAGTTCTTC.

In the case of this clone: This sample also contains other DNA sequences that code for the same CDR3. This chain uses TRBV6-5 with TRBJ1-1; D uncertain. Trimming pared 7 bases from V and 4 bases from J, leaving 16 bases between. The CDR3 length is 14 residues. Germline-derived CDR1 and CDR2 are MNHEY and SVGAGI. The CDR3 sequence is CASTLGRVGTEAFF. The CDR3 DNA reads TGTGCCAGCACGTTGGGAAGGGTGGGCACTGAAGCTTTCTTT.

The chain has TRBV5-1 and TRBJ2-7; possibly TRBD1 for D (6 bases). The CDR3 runs 15 residues. Germline V gene lookup returns CDR1 SGHRS and CDR2 YFSETQ. The V end lost 5 bases, the J end lost 1 base, and 16 bases lay between the germline ends. The CDR3 loop is CASSNTGTFSYEQYF. CDR3 in DNA: TGCGCCAGCAGTAATACCGGGACATTTTCCTACGAGCAGTACTTC.